Listed below are T cell receptor beta chains from one sample, sequenced in a study of blood T cells in healthy people across ages. TCRdb used MiXCR to reprocess the 5' RACE reads, holding one entry per CDR3 protein. The sample contains 1.5 million to 2 million distinct CDR3 sequences, around 36% of which appear only once. Sequencing was done on a sample of blood. The source is a woman aged 30 to 39 in good health. Each CDR3 is given with its conserved first and last residue. The D gene is left open where the match is weak. Only some rows state a clone size, as once, few, many or a class for expanded clones.

V gene	clone size	J gene	D gene	CDR3 protein	CDR3 DNA
TRBV10-3	many	TRBJ2-3	.	CAVLRSTENTQYF	TGTGCCGTCCTAAGGTCTACCGAGAATACGCAGTATTTT
TRBV11-1	.	TRBJ2-3	TRBD2	CASSPVSGGAADTQYF	TGTGCCAGCAGTCCCGTTAGCGGGGGGGCAGCAGATACGCAGTATTTT
TRBV25-1	few	TRBJ2-1	TRBD1	CASKGTGGRSYNEQFF	TGTGCCAGTAAGGGGACAGGGGGTCGTTCCTACAATGAGCAGTTCTTC
TRBV5-1	few	TRBJ2-3	TRBD2	CASSLISGGLPTDTQYF	TGCGCCAGCAGCTTGATTAGCGGGGGCCTCCCCACAGATACGCAGTATTTT
TRBV18	.	TRBJ1-6	TRBD1	CASSPSARTGYNSPLHF	TGTGCCAGCTCACCAAGCGCGCGGACAGGGTATAATTCACCCCTCCACTTT
TRBV20-1	.	TRBJ2-5	.	CSARDPRRGGTQYF	TGCAGTGCTAGAGATCCTCGGCGCGGAGGGACCCAGTACTTC
TRBV21-1	few	TRBJ1-4	.	CASRKDRLPLFF	TGTGCCAGCAGGAAAGATCGGTTACCACTGTTTTTT
TRBV29-1	few	TRBJ2-1	TRBD2	CSAGLANEQFF	TGCAGCGCGGGACTAGCCAATGAGCAGTTCTTC
TRBV10-3	few	TRBJ1-5	.	CAAAGTNQPQHF	TGTGCCGCTGCCGGGACCAATCAGCCCCAGCATTTT
TRBV7-9	many	TRBJ2-7	.	CASSLAGTATEQYF	TGTGCCAGCAGCCTCGCGGGGACGGCGACCGAGCAGTACTTC
TRBV27	few	TRBJ2-3	.	CASSSTVSTDTQYF	TGTGCCAGCAGTTCGACAGTCAGCACAGATACGCAGTATTTT
TRBV11-2	.	TRBJ1-2	.	CASSAGSGYTF	TGTGCCAGCAGCGCGGGGTCTGGCTACACCTTC
TRBV7-9	few	TRBJ2-2	.	CASSKANTGELFF	TGTGCCAGCAGCAAGGCGAACACCGGGGAGCTGTTTTTT
TRBV4-1	few	TRBJ1-2	.	CASSPPGTIKGGYTF	TGCGCCAGCAGCCCTCCGGGGACCATTAAGGGTGGCTACACCTTC
TRBV10-2	few	TRBJ1-6	TRBD1	CASSESRTGNSPLHF	TGCGCCAGCAGTGAGTCCAGGACAGGGAATTCACCCCTCCACTTT